The entry below gives a single T cell receptor beta chain sequence along with its context. The data were taken from a study of blood T cell repertoires in COVID-19. At the level of the study: Specimens from acute and convalescent COVID-19 originated in the United States, Italy and Spain.

Assay: immunoSEQ multiplex PCR; the TCRdb copy retains only in-frame clones and omits some. The data show about 200,000 clones, around 75% seen once. Enrolment of Seattle patients took place during active infection, and they were followed longitudinally. V lost 3 bases to trimming and J lost 3 bases, with 9 bases between them. CDR1 MNHNS and CDR2 SASEGT come from the germline V gene. There are 14 residues in the CDR3. The source is a woman aged 40 to 50 with COVID-19, enrolled during active disease. The chain uses TRBV6-1 and TRBJ2-1; D is perhaps TRBD2 (6 bases). The sequenced sample consisted of peripheral blood. DNA for the CDR3: TGTGCCAGCAGTGATGTAGCGGTCTACAATGAGCAGTTCTTC. This codes for CASSDVAVYNEQFF.